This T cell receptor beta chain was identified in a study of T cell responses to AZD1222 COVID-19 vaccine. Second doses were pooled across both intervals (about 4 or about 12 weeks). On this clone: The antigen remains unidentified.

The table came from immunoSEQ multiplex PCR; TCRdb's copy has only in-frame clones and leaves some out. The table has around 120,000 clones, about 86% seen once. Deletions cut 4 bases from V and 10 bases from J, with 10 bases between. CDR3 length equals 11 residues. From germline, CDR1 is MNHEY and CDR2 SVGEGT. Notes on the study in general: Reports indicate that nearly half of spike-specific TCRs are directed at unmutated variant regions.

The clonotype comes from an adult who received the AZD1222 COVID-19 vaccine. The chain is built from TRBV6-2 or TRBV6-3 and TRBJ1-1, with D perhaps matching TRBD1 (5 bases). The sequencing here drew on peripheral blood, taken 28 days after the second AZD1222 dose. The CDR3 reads CASSLGTAAFF. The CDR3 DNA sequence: TGTGCCAGCAGTTTGGGGACGGCAGCTTTCTTT.